The rows below give T cell receptor beta chains drawn from one sample of a study of cytomegalovirus exposure and HLA in healthy donors. Sequencing used immunoSEQ multiplex PCR; TCRdb keeps in-frame clones, though not all of them. The sample includes nearly 200,000 clones, approximately 82% of them seen just once. The sequencing input was PBMCs. The receptors derive from a woman aged 30 to 39 in good health and CMV-seropositive. The CDR3 runs from the conserved cysteine through the conserved F or W. The order of the fields is clone size, J gene, D gene, V gene, CDR3 length, CDR3 DNA, CDR3 protein. D genes are given only for firm matches. Not all rows give a size; the values are once, few, many and, for expanded clones, a class.

.	TRBJ2-7	TRBD2	TRBV7-6	19	TGTGCCAGCAGCCCTAGCGGTAGCGGGGCGGGGTTCCTAGAGTTCGAGCAGTACTTC	CASSPSGSGAGFLEFEQYF
once	TRBJ2-7	.	TRBV7-8	16	TGTGCCAGCAGCCATCGATCGAATCTCGGGCAGGGGAAGCAGTACTTC	CASSHRSNLGQGKQYF
.	TRBJ1-5	.	TRBV19	16	TGTGCCAGTAGTAGAAGCACGACAACTAGCAATCAGCCCCAGCATTTT	CASSRSTTTSNQPQHF
.	TRBJ2-7	TRBD2	TRBV19	15	TGTGCCAGTAGTATGGGACTAGTGATATCCTACGAGCAGTACTTC	CASSMGLVISYEQYF
.	TRBJ1-2	.	TRBV7-2	15	TGTGCCAGCAGCTTGAAACAGGGAGAATATGTTGGCTACACCTTC	CASSLKQGEYVGYTF
once	TRBJ2-5	.	TRBV6-5	13	TGTGCCAGCAGTTATTCAGGGAGGGAGACCCAGTACTTC	CASSYSGRETQYF
.	TRBJ2-1	.	TRBV28	14	TGTGCCAGCCACGTACTAAGGTCCTACAATGAGCAGTTCTTC	CASHVLRSYNEQFF
.	TRBJ2-7	TRBD1	TRBV15	15	TGTGCCACCAGCAGAACAGGGGGCGCGCCCTACGAGCAGTACTTC	CATSRTGGAPYEQYF
.	TRBJ2-7	.	TRBV12-5	13	TGTGCTAGTGGGCCTCGCGCGGGATACGAGCAGTACTTC	CASGPRAGYEQYF
.	TRBJ1-2	TRBD1	TRBV29-1	14	TGCAGCGTCGGACTCCGGGACAGCTACTATGGCTACACCTTC	CSVGLRDSYYGYTF
.	TRBJ1-2	.	TRBV28	17	TGTGCCAGCAGTATACAAGGAACAGCCTTATTTAACTATGGCTACACCTTC	CASSIQGTALFNYGYTF
.	TRBJ1-2	.	TRBV6-6	12	TGTGCCAGCGGTTTGACAGCTTATGGCTACACCTTC	CASGLTAYGYTF
.	TRBJ2-1	TRBD2	TRBV7-3	15	TGTGCCAGCAGCTTGAGCGGGAGGGGTTTCAATGAGCAGTTCTTC	CASSLSGRGFNEQFF
.	TRBJ2-5	TRBD1	TRBV5-1	15	TGCGCCAGCAGCCCGGGGACAGGGGGGTATGAGACCCAGTACTTC	CASSPGTGGYETQYF
.	TRBJ2-1	.	TRBV10-3	15	TGTGCCATCAGTCCGTTCGGGGAATTGAACAATGAGCAGTTCTTC	CAISPFGELNNEQFF
.	TRBJ2-7	.	TRBV4-1	16	TGCGCCAGCAGCCGGGGGGCGGGGGCGAGGTCCTACGAGCAGTACTTC	CASSRGAGARSYEQYF
once	TRBJ1-2	.	TRBV28	13	TGTGCCAGCAATCCAGGGTCTAACTATGGCTACACCTTC	CASNPGSNYGYTF
few	TRBJ2-2	.	TRBV27	16	TGTGCCAGCAGTTTTTATGGCCAACCTTACACCGGGGAGCTGTTTTTT	CASSFYGQPYTGELFF
many	TRBJ1-2	.	TRBV29-1	13	TGCAGCGTTGATGGGGCCTCTGCCTATGGCTACACCTTC	CSVDGASAYGYTF
.	TRBJ2-1	.	TRBV11-3	13	TGTGCCAGCAGCGACAGATGGGATAATGAGCAGTTCTTC	CASSDRWDNEQFF
.	TRBJ2-5	.	TRBV5-1	13	TGCGCCAGCAGCTCTAAAAACCAAGAGACCCAGTACTTC	CASSSKNQETQYF
.	TRBJ1-5	.	TRBV27	14	TGTGCCAGCAGCCCGGGGGGCAGGGATCAGCCCCAGCATTTT	CASSPGGRDQPQHF
.	TRBJ2-6	TRBD1	TRBV5-1	15	TGCGCCAGCAGCGTACAGGGGGACGGGGCCAACGTCCTGACTTTC	CASSVQGDGANVLTF
.	TRBJ2-6	.	TRBV5-4	15	TGTGCCAGCAGCTTGTCGGGGTCTGGGGCCAACGTCCTGACTTTC	CASSLSGSGANVLTF
.	TRBJ1-2	.	TRBV5-4	12	TGTGCCAGCAGGGGGGGAAACAATGGCTACACCTTC	CASRGGNNGYTF
.	TRBJ2-5	.	TRBV7-7	14	TGTGCTAGCAGCTTAGTAGCGGAGGAAGAGACCCAGTACTTC	CASSLVAEEETQYF
.	TRBJ2-3	TRBD1	TRBV5-1	15	TGCGCCAGCAGCTTGGAGGGACAGGGGACAGATACGCAGTATTTT	CASSLEGQGTDTQYF
.	TRBJ1-2	.	TRBV5-1	14	TGCGCCAGCAGCCTGGGGCAGGGAAGGGAAGGCTACACCTTC	CASSLGQGREGYTF
.	TRBJ2-7	TRBD2	TRBV2	17	TGTGCCAGCAGTGGATTGCGTGGCCTAGCGGACTCCTACGAGCAGTACTTC	CASSGLRGLADSYEQYF
.	TRBJ1-2	TRBD1	TRBV27	12	TGTGCCAGCAGTTCAACAGGGGACGGCTACACCTTC	CASSSTGDGYTF
.	TRBJ2-5	.	TRBV27	11	TGTGCCAGCGCAAACTTTGGGACCCAGTACTTC	CASANFGTQYF
.	TRBJ2-7	.	TRBV28	13	TGTGCCAGCAGTTTGTCAGAAGCCTACGAGCAGTACTTC	CASSLSEAYEQYF
.	TRBJ1-1	.	TRBV4-2	15	TGTGCCAGCAGCCAAGATGCCAGGGGAGACACTGAAGCTTTCTTT	CASSQDARGDTEAFF
.	TRBJ2-7	TRBD1	TRBV25-1	14	TGTGCCAGCAGTCGCGAGACAGGGTTCGACGAGCAGTACTTC	CASSRETGFDEQYF
.	TRBJ2-2	.	TRBV25-1	14	TGTGCCAGCCGCAGGGCCCTAAACACCGGGGAGCTGTTTTTT	CASRRALNTGELFF
.	TRBJ2-7	.	TRBV6-5	14	TGTGCCAGCAGTGATTCGACAGCAGCCCGTGAGCAGTACTTC	CASSDSTAAREQYF
few	TRBJ1-5	.	TRBV2	11	TGTGCCAGCAGTGTCGATCAGCCCCAGCATTTT	CASSVDQPQHF
.	TRBJ2-1	TRBD2	TRBV27	13	TGTGCCAGCAGTGCCCGTGCGGGGGGCGAGCAGTTCTTC	CASSARAGGEQFF
once	TRBJ2-1	TRBD2	TRBV9	15	TGTGCCAGCAGCGAGAGCGGGAGTCCTTACAATGAGCAGTTCTTC	CASSESGSPYNEQFF